The present T cell receptor beta chain was sequenced within a study of shared clonotypes between healthy human individuals. Germline V gene sequence: CDR1 SGHRS, CDR2 YFSETQ. The ends were cut back, 3 bases at V and 1 base at J, with 12 bases in the middle. The CDR3 is 15 residues long. Libraries were prepared by immunoSEQ multiplex PCR; TCRdb keeps only in-frame clonotypes and omits some of them. The sample has a few hundred thousand clones, around 97% seen once. Material for sequencing was naive CD4+ T cells sorted from blood. The subset denotes: CD45RA+ positively selected. This TCR came from a woman under 40 in good health. J is TRBJ2-3 and V is TRBV5-1; D is unclear. CDR3 residues: CASSSSLPGTDTQYF. CDR3 DNA sequence: TGCGCCAGCAGCTCCTCCTTGCCAGGCACAGATACGCAGTATTTT.